This record looks at one T cell receptor (beta chain) sequence and its context. The source of the sample is a study of OX40 agonist ivuxolimab in advanced cancers. The repertoire was sequenced with immunoSEQ multiplex PCR; TCRdb's copy has only in-frame clones and lacks some. In the table there are 30,000 to 45,000 clones, 60% to 85% of which are singletons. The clonotype originates from an adult with an advanced solid tumor such as melanoma, head and neck, liver or kidney cancer. Sequencing used CD4+ or CD8+ T cells sorted from blood, obtained in a trial of the OX40 agonist ivuxolimab.

In DNA, the CDR3 is TGTGCCTGGAGGTACCAGAACACTGAAGCTTTCTTT. Its translation: CAWRYQNTEAFF. The V and J genes are TRBV30 and TRBJ1-1, with D uncertain. Trimming stripped 3 bases from V and 1 base from J, with 6 bases between. From germline, CDR1 is GTSNPN and CDR2 SVGIG (reference sequence). CDR3 size: 12 residues.